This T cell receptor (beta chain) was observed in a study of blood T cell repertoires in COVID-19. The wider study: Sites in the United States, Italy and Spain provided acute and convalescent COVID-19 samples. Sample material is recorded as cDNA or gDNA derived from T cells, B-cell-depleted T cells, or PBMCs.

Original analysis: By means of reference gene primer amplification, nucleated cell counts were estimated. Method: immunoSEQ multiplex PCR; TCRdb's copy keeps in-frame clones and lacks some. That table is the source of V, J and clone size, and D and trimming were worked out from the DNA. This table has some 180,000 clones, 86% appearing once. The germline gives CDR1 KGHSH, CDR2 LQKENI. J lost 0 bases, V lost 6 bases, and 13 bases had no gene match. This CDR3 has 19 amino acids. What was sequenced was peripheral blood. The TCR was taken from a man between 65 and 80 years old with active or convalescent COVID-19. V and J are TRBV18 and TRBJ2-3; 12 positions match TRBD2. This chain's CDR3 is CASSQQQTSGGLSTDTQYF. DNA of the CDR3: TGTGCCAGCTCGCAGCAGCAGACTAGCGGGGGCCTCAGCACAGATACGCAGTATTTT.